Listed here is a single TCR beta chain. No antigen is known for it. RNA transcripts served as template for amplifying TCR beta CDR3 sequences. HTBI primers were used in a first-round RT-PCR, which preceded a second-round multiplex PCR. TCRdb recomputed calls from the multiplex PCR reads with MiXCR, one row per CDR3 protein. Among hundreds of thousands of distinct CDR3 sequences listed, 45% were seen once. This specimen belongs to a study of Graves' ophthalmopathy and Graves' hyperthyroidism. Study context: Untreated patients at initial diagnosis provided peripheral blood.

Study-level findings and limits: As the model predicted ophthalmopathy progression, it achieved a sensitivity of approximately 65% and a specificity of roughly 72%. Detected in blood as well were most expanded thyroid clonotypes with frequency above 0.001.

The source of this sequence is an adult man with Graves' ophthalmopathy. Sequencing was done on a sample of peripheral blood.

CDR3 sequence reads: CASSQKRGTEAFF. CDR3 coding DNA: TGTGCCAGCAGCCAAAAAAGGGGCACTGAAGCTTTCTTT. The J gene is TRBJ1-1, the V gene TRBV3-1; D is possibly TRBD1 (5 bases). CDR3 length: 13 residues. Deletions cut 2 bases from V and 4 bases from J, with 8 bases between. CDR1 is LGHDT, CDR2 YNNKEL, per germline (reference sequence). The whole variable domain, remainder taken from reference TRBV3-1 and TRBJ1-1, is DTAVSQTPKYLVTQMGNDKSIKCEQNLGHDTMYWYKQDSKKFLKIMFSYNNKELIINETVPNRFSPKSPDKAHLNLHINSLELGDSAVYFCASSQKRGTEAFFGQGTRLTVV.